Shown below are 32 T cell receptor beta chains from a single sample sequenced in a study of T cell responses to AZD1222 COVID-19 vaccine. The assay was immunoSEQ multiplex PCR, and TCRdb's table has in-frame clones only and misses some. The data show some 99,000 clones, more than 70% seen once. This material consisted of peripheral blood, taken 28 days after the second AZD1222 dose. Source of these receptors: an adult who received the AZD1222 COVID-19 vaccine.

The V call is TRBV6-6, the J call TRBJ2-7; D is unclear. The CDR3 sequence is 13 residues long. CDR1 MNHNY and CDR2 SVGAGI come from the germline V gene (reference sequence). Trimming took off 7 bases at V and 3 bases at J, with 13 bases between the two ends. The CDR3 DNA reads TGTGCCAGCACCCCAAGGTTGGGCTACGAGCAGTACTTC. Translating gives CASTPRLGYEQYF.

The chain links TRBV30 to TRBJ1-5; 10 nucleotides agree with TRBD1. The CDR3 length is 15 residues. Germline CDR1 GTSNPN, CDR2 SVGIG (reference sequence). The junction had 11 bases not matched to a gene; V was cut back by 5 bases and J by 7 bases. The CDR3 DNA follows: TGTGCCTGGCAATTTCGGGACAGGGGTCGGCAGCCCCAGCATTTT. It encodes CAWQFRDRGRQPQHF. The variable domain in full, with the rest retrieved from reference TRBV30 and TRBJ1-5, is SQTIHQWPATLVQPVGSPLSLECTVEGTSNPNLYWYRQAAGRGLQLLFYSVGIGQISSEVPQNLSASRPQDRQFILSSKKLLLSDSGFYLCAWQFRDRGRQPQHFGDGTRLSIL.

V usage is TRBV19 and J usage is TRBJ2-7; possibly TRBD1 for D (5 bases). CDR1 is LNHDA, CDR2 SQIVND, per germline (reference sequence). V lost 5 bases, J lost 2 bases, and 16 bases lay in between. The CDR3 spans 15 residues. CDR3 in amino acids: CASSPLRQGAYEQYF. In DNA, the CDR3 is TGTGCCAGTAGTCCCCTACGCCAGGGCGCCTACGAGCAGTACTTC.

V usage is TRBV6-5 and J usage is TRBJ2-3; 14 nucleotides align to TRBD2. V trimming: 6 bases; J trimming: 4 bases; junction bases outside the gene matches: 3. The CDR3 has 15 amino acids. CDR1 and CDR2 from the germline V gene are MNHEY and SVGAGI. CDR3 bases: TGTGCCAGCAGGCGGACTAGCGGGAGGTCAGATACGCAGTATTTT. Translating it yields CASRRTSGRSDTQYF.

The rearrangement joins TRBV4-2 to TRBJ2-1, with D possibly TRBD2 on 6 matching bases. V shed 3 bases and J shed 4 bases, with 16 bases lying between them. The CDR3 consists of 16 residues. Germline V gene lookup returns CDR1 LGHNA and CDR2 YNFKEQ. The CDR3 reads CASSQTFRGSYNEQFF. Here the CDR3 DNA reads TGTGCCAGCAGCCAGACCTTCCGGGGGTCGTACAATGAGCAGTTCTTC.

This chain joins TRBV12-5 and TRBJ2-1, with no clear D. With 3 bases removed from V and 6 bases from J, the gap between germline ends came to 3 bases. The germline CDR1 and CDR2 sequences are LGHNT and FRNRAP. This CDR3 region has 11 residues. The CDR3 DNA follows: TGTGCTAGTGGTTTTCTCAATGAGCAGTTCTTC. This codes for CASGFLNEQFF.

The rearrangement links TRBV2 to TRBJ2-1; no clear D gene. V lost 4 bases and J lost 0, with 10 bases in between. The CDR3 loop spans 15 amino acids. Germline CDR1 SNHLY, CDR2 FYNNEI. CDR3 nucleotides: TGTGCCAGCAGTGGAACGTTCGGCTCCTACAATGAGCAGTTCTTC. Protein: CASSGTFGSYNEQFF.

This chain joins TRBV12-3 or TRBV12-4 and TRBJ2-5, with a weak D call TRBD2 (5 bases). CDR3 length equals 13 residues. V was shortened by 3 bases and J by 2 bases, with 7 bases between the two germline ends. The DNA of the CDR3 is TGTGCCAGCAGTTTCTCGGGGCAAGAGACCCAGTACTTC. Translating gives CASSFSGQETQYF.

This chain uses TRBV19 with TRBJ2-7, with 8 bases fitting TRBD2. The junction had 18 bases not matched to a gene; V was cut back by 6 bases and J by 2 bases. The CDR3 is 18 residues long. Per the germline V gene, CDR1 is LNHDA and CDR2 is SQIVND (reference sequence). CDR3 residues: CASREDGRDGLRTYEQYF. CDR3 in DNA: TGTGCCAGTAGGGAGGACGGGAGGGACGGCCTACGGACCTACGAGCAGTACTTC.

The rearrangement links TRBV11-2 to TRBJ2-1; 10 bases align to TRBD2. Trimming cost V 3 bases and J 0 bases; bases outside gene matches: 11. Germline V CDR1 and CDR2: SGHAT, FQNNGV. The CDR3 is 19 residues long. CDR3 region: CASSFPSGRETSSYNEQFF. CDR3 bases: TGTGCCAGCAGCTTTCCTAGCGGGAGAGAAACGAGCTCCTACAATGAGCAGTTCTTC.

The genes are TRBV6-5 and TRBJ1-5; D is possibly TRBD1 (5 bases). The CDR3 totals 15 residues. V shed 6 bases and J shed 0 bases, with 12 bases lying between them. The V gene's germline CDR1 is MNHEY and CDR2 SVGAGI. CDR3 in DNA: TGTGCCAGCAGACGGACACAGGCTAGCAATCAGCCCCAGCATTTT. Residues: CASRRTQASNQPQHF.

This clone was detected once. V and J are TRBV7-9 and TRBJ2-1, with 11 bases aligning to TRBD1. This CDR3 spans 15 amino acids. Germline CDR1 reads SEHNR; CDR2 reads FQNEAQ (reference sequence). With 5 bases clipped from V and 6 bases from J, the junction kept 6 bases outside the gene matches. The CDR3 reads CASSLIGTGGNEQFF. CDR3 nucleotide sequence: TGTGCCAGCAGCCTCATAGGGACAGGGGGCAATGAGCAGTTCTTC. Together with reference TRBV7-9 and TRBJ2-1, the CDR3 gives the full variable domain: DTGVSQNPRHKITKRGQNVTFRCDPISEHNRLYWYRQTLGQGPEFLTYFQNEAQLEKSRLLSDRFSAERPKGSFSTLEIQRTEQGDSAMYLCASSLIGTGGNEQFFGPGTRLTVL.

This rearrangement joins TRBV30 to TRBJ1-5; D unclear. Trimming cost V 0 bases and J 7 bases, with 7 bases left between them. Germline assignment: CDR1 GTSNPN and CDR2 SVGIG (reference sequence). The CDR3 covers 12 residues. The CDR3 coding sequence is TGTGCCTGGAGTGTAACGGGGCAGCCCCAGCATTTT. It is translated as CAWSVTGQPQHF.

The chain combines TRBV30 with TRBJ1-2; tentatively, D is TRBD1 (6 bases). This CDR3 spans 14 amino acids. Trimming took 5 bases from V and 3 from J, leaving 16 bases between them. Germline assignment: CDR1 GTSNPN and CDR2 SVGIG (reference sequence). The CDR3 DNA is TGTGCCTGGCGCGCCTTTAGGACAGACTATGGCTACACCTTC. It codes for CAWRAFRTDYGYTF.

The J gene is TRBJ1-3, the V gene TRBV27; D uncertain. This CDR3 region has 15 residues. The V and J ends lost 5 bases and 5 bases respectively, with 16 bases between them. CDR1 and CDR2 from the germline V gene are MNHEY and SMNVEV (reference sequence). The CDR3 protein is CASSESWGSRNTIYF. CDR3 coding DNA: TGTGCCAGCAGTGAAAGTTGGGGATCCAGAAACACCATATATTTT.

V is TRBV5-6 and J is TRBJ2-7; no firm D call. The CDR3 has 13 amino acids. The germline V gene encodes CDR1 SGHDT and CDR2 YYEEEE. Trimming stripped 2 bases from V and 1 base from J, with 7 bases between. CDR3: CASSLQHSYEQYF. CDR3 nucleotide sequence: TGTGCCAGCAGCTTACAGCATTCCTACGAGCAGTACTTC.

The gene calls are TRBV27 and TRBJ2-7; 11 bases line up with TRBD2. Germline lookup yields CDR1 MNHEY and CDR2 SMNVEV (reference sequence). This CDR3 has 18 amino acids. The ends lost 3 bases at V and 2 bases at J; junction bases unmatched: 12. CDR3 region: CASSFRPWTSGPTYEQYF. The CDR3 nucleotides read TGTGCCAGCAGTTTCCGCCCCTGGACTAGCGGGCCTACCTACGAGCAGTACTTC.

CDR3 nucleotide sequence: TGTGCCAGCAGCGGGCGAGGGGAGGGCCCCTACAATGAGCAGTTCTTC. It codes for CASSGRGEGPYNEQFF. The gene calls are TRBV3-1 (or the pseudogene TRBV3-2) and TRBJ2-1; 7 nucleotides match TRBD2. The germline V gene encodes CDR1 LGHDT and CDR2 YNNKEL (reference sequence). V trimming: 5 bases; J trimming: 2 bases; junction bases outside the gene matches: 9. The CDR3 covers 16 residues.

The chain links TRBV2 to TRBJ1-5; D not certain. The length of the CDR3 is 14 residues. CDR1 SNHLY and CDR2 FYNNEI come from the germline V gene. V dropped 9 bases and J dropped 6 bases, with 18 bases sitting between them. Here the CDR3 DNA reads TGTGCCAGTATGAACGCCGCACGGTTTCAGCCCCAGCATTTT. Its protein is CASMNAARFQPQHF.

The rearrangement uses TRBV10-3 and TRBJ1-2, with D possibly being TRBD1 (6 bases). The CDR3 is 13 residues long. V was trimmed by 0 bases and J by 5 bases, leaving 7 bases between them. Germline V gene data show CDR1 as ENHRY and CDR2 as SYGVKD. CDR3 bases: TGTGCCATCAGTGAGTCCACAGGGTATGGCTACACCTTC. This gives the protein CAISESTGYGYTF.

The chain combines TRBV5-4 with TRBJ2-7; 12 bases are a match to TRBD2. In germline, CDR1 is SGHNT, CDR2 YYREEE (reference sequence). The CDR3 is 16 amino acids. With V trimmed by 4 bases and J by 3 bases, 8 bases remained unmatched. The CDR3 here is CASSPSGLAGFYEQYF. Written as DNA, the CDR3 is TGTGCCAGCAGCCCATCGGGACTAGCGGGTTTCTACGAGCAGTACTTC.

The chain combines TRBV28 with TRBJ2-7; D unresolved. V lost 2 bases and J lost 0, with 2 bases in between. Per germline, CDR1 MDHEN and CDR2 SYDVKM. The length of the CDR3 is 12 residues. The DNA for the CDR3 is TGTGCCAGCAGTTTAAGCTCCTACGAGCAGTACTTC. Encoded protein: CASSLSSYEQYF. The whole variable domain, remainder taken from reference TRBV28 and TRBJ2-7, is DVKVTQSSRYLVKRTGEKVFLECVQDMDHENMFWYRQDPGLGLRLIYFSYDVKMKEKGDIPEGYSVSREKKERFSLILESASTNQTSMYLCASSLSSYEQYFGPGTRLTVT.

The rearrangement uses TRBV7-2 and TRBJ1-3; D uncertain. Trimming removed 1 base at V and 4 bases at J, with 8 bases between. CDR3 length: 14 amino acids. CDR1 is SGHTA and CDR2 is FQGNSA in the germline V gene. The CDR3: CASSLGPGGNTIYF. CDR3 bases: TGTGCCAGCAGCTTAGGGCCGGGGGGAAACACCATATATTTT.

This chain links TRBV24-1 with TRBJ1-1, with no clear D. Germline CDR1 and CDR2: KGHDR and SFDVKD. This CDR3 spans 13 amino acids. The V gene lost 3 bases and the J gene lost 8 bases, with 12 bases spanning the gap. CDR3 sequence reads: CATSDQPGGEAFF. DNA of the CDR3: TGTGCCACCAGTGATCAGCCCGGAGGGGAAGCTTTCTTT.

This rearrangement joins TRBV7-9 to TRBJ2-7; D unclear. The CDR3 covers 12 residues. The V and J ends lost 4 bases and 6 bases respectively, with 10 bases between them. Germline assignment: CDR1 SEHNR and CDR2 FQNEAQ (reference sequence). The CDR3 DNA reads TGTGCCAGCAGCTCACACCAACTCGAGCAGTACTTC. Its protein product is CASSSHQLEQYF.

J is TRBJ2-7 and V is TRBV5-4; 7 positions match TRBD2. The CDR3 contains 15 residues. CDR1 and CDR2 (germline): SGHNT, YYREEE (reference sequence). The V gene end was trimmed by 4 bases and the J gene end by 0 bases; junction bases not matched to a gene: 7. The CDR3 DNA reads as TGTGCCAGCAGCAACAAGCGGGAAAGCTCCTACGAGCAGTACTTC. Protein: CASSNKRESSYEQYF.

The chain uses TRBV18 and TRBJ2-3, with D maybe TRBD1 (6 bases). This CDR3 is 13 amino acids long. Germline V gene sequence: CDR1 KGHSH, CDR2 LQKENI. Trimming took off 3 bases at V and 6 bases at J, with 10 bases between the two ends. CDR3 protein: CASSPGTKDTQYF. CDR3 DNA: TGTGCCAGCTCACCGGGGACAAAGGATACGCAGTATTTT.

The rearrangement links TRBV3-1 (or the pseudogene TRBV3-2) to TRBJ1-2; 7 bases align to TRBD1. Losses at the gene ends were 1 base for V and 5 bases for J; bases not matched to a gene: 7. CDR3 length: 15 residues. Germline CDR1 reads LGHDT; CDR2 reads YNNKEL (reference sequence). The CDR3 bases are TGTGCCAGCAGCCAAGCAGGGGGACAGAGATATGGCTACACCTTC. Translated, it gives CASSQAGGQRYGYTF.

The chain links TRBV29-1 to TRBJ1-2; tentatively, D is TRBD1 (6 bases). Germline V gene lookup returns CDR1 SQVTM and CDR2 ANQGSEA. Trimming took off 2 bases at V and 7 bases at J, with 20 bases between the two ends. The CDR3 extends over 15 amino acids. The CDR3: CSVESGADPSGGYTF. The DNA of the CDR3 is TGCAGCGTTGAATCGGGGGCTGATCCCTCTGGTGGCTACACCTTC.

This sequence joins TRBV2 and TRBJ1-2; TRBD1 matches 8 bases. J was trimmed by 2 bases and V by 6 bases; bases with no gene match: 8. The germline V gene encodes CDR1 SNHLY and CDR2 FYNNEI. CDR3 size: 15 residues. The CDR3 sequence is CASSLGQGINYGYTF. DNA for the CDR3: TGTGCCAGCAGCTTAGGACAGGGAATAAACTATGGCTACACCTTC.

The gene calls are TRBV7-6 and TRBJ2-5, with 9 bases that match TRBD2. V shed 3 bases, J shed 9 bases, and the junction held 11 bases outside the gene matches. This CDR3 has 15 residues. CDR1 and CDR2 from the germline V gene are SGHVS and FNYEAQ. For the CDR3, the DNA is TGTGCCAGCAGCTTGGGGACTAGCAGCGCCGTGTCCCAGTACTTC. It yields the protein CASSLGTSSAVSQYF.

The chain uses TRBV5-1 and TRBJ1-1; D is unresolved. There are 16 residues in the CDR3. The germline gives CDR1 SGHRS, CDR2 YFSETQ. The V and J ends lost 4 bases and 0 bases respectively, with 16 bases between them. CDR3 sequence reads: CASSPGWAGLNTEAFF. CDR3 DNA: TGCGCCAGCAGCCCGGGATGGGCGGGGTTGAACACTGAAGCTTTCTTT. Variable domain in full (rest from reference TRBV5-1 and TRBJ1-1): KAGVTQTPRYLIKTRGQQVTLSCSPISGHRSVSWYQQTPGQGLQFLFEYFSETQRNKGNFPGRFSGRQFSNSRSEMNVSTLELGDSALYLCASSPGWAGLNTEAFFGQGTRLTVV.